Following are 8 T cell receptor beta chains from one sample sequenced in a study of cytomegalovirus exposure and HLA in healthy donors. 60 Vbeta and 13 Jbeta primers were used in PCR. Clones were read by immunoSEQ multiplex PCR, and TCRdb kept only the in-frame ones, dropping some. The sample yields around 130,000 clones, roughly 78% seen once. The sample was PBMCs. The source of these receptors is a man aged 25 to 40 in good health and CMV-seronegative.

The chain joins TRBV7-2 to TRBJ2-5, with 10 bases matching TRBD2. The CDR3 is 19 amino acids. Germline V gives CDR1 SGHTA, CDR2 FQGNSA. Unmatched junction bases numbered 19, after V lost 5 bases and J lost 4 bases. The CDR3 region has the DNA TGTGCCAGCAGCCCCTGGGGAGCCAGCGGGGGGGCCCGGAGAGAGACCCAGTACTTC. This gives the protein CASSPWGASGGARRETQYF.

This clone was counted between two and nine times. The chain joins TRBV6-5 to TRBJ2-5; 12 nucleotides match TRBD2. The CDR3 contains 14 residues. CDR1 is MNHEY, CDR2 SVGAGI, per germline. Germline trimming cut 6 bases from V and 4 bases from J; bases unmatched to any gene: 3. The DNA of the CDR3 is TGTGCCAGCAGCCGACTAGCGGGGGTAGAGACCCAGTACTTC. It specifies CASSRLAGVETQYF.

This clone has only a few counts. J is TRBJ2-2 and V is TRBV12-5, with TRBD1 as a possible D gene (7 bases). Deletions cut 4 bases from V and 3 bases from J, with 15 bases between. The CDR3 has 16 residues. The germline V gene has CDR1 LGHNT and CDR2 FRNRAP. This CDR3 is CASGSQTGRYTGELFF. For the CDR3, the DNA is TGTGCTAGTGGTTCGCAGACAGGGAGGTACACCGGGGAGCTGTTTTTT.

About this clone itself: Other nucleotide sequences in the sample specify the same CDR3. The CDR3 is CASSGDRGNSPLHF. The CDR3, as DNA: TGTGCCAGCAGTGGTGACAGGGGTAACTCACCCCTCCACTTT. The rearrangement uses TRBV2 and TRBJ1-6, with 8 bases lining up with TRBD1. The length of the CDR3 is 14 residues. Losses at the gene ends were 4 bases for V and 10 bases for J; bases not matched to a gene: 6. Germline V CDR1 and CDR2: SNHLY, FYNNEI. The variable domain in full, with the rest retrieved from reference TRBV2 and TRBJ1-6, is EPEVTQTPSHQVTQMGQEVILRCVPISNHLYFYWYRQILGQKVEFLVSFYNNEISEKSEIFDDQFSVERPDGSNFTLKIRSTKLEDSAMYFCASSGDRGNSPLHFGNGTRLTVT.

This chain links TRBV7-6 with TRBJ2-5, with a possible D match to TRBD2 (6 bases). This CDR3 is built from 15 residues. The V and J ends lost 7 bases and 1 base respectively, with 16 bases between them. Per the germline V gene, CDR1 is SGHVS and CDR2 is FNYEAQ. The CDR3 DNA reads as TGTGCCAGCACCTCTAGCGTTGGTGCCCAAGAGACCCAGTACTTC. This gives the protein CASTSSVGAQETQYF.

This clone has only a few counts. The J gene is TRBJ2-5, the V gene TRBV29-1; possibly TRBD1 for D (6 bases). TRBJ2-7 explains the end of the DNA better; the J call may be wrong. Germline loops: CDR1 SQVTM, CDR2 ANQGSEA. This CDR3 has 13 amino acids. The CDR3 DNA is TGCAGCGTCGCCGATTACAGGGTTGGCGAGCAGTACTTC. Protein product: CSVADYRVGEQYF.

The table lists this clone with a few counts. The chain has TRBV6-6 and TRBJ2-5; D is unresolved. Germline assignment: CDR1 MNHNY and CDR2 SVGAGI (reference sequence). V was shortened by 5 bases and J by 2 bases, with 6 bases between the two germline ends. The CDR3 spans 12 residues. CDR3 sequence: CASSRQQETQYF. The CDR3 DNA reads as TGTGCCAGCAGTCGTCAGCAAGAGACCCAGTACTTC.

The chain is built from TRBV12-2 and TRBJ2-2; the table's D gene call, TRBD1, was not cross checked with the DNA. TRBV12-2 is a documented pseudogene. CDR3 size: 16 residues. The CDR3 reads CASRLENRGYTGELFF. The CDR3 region has the DNA TGTGCAAGTCGCTTAGAAAACAGGGGGTATACCGGGGAGCTGTTTTTT.